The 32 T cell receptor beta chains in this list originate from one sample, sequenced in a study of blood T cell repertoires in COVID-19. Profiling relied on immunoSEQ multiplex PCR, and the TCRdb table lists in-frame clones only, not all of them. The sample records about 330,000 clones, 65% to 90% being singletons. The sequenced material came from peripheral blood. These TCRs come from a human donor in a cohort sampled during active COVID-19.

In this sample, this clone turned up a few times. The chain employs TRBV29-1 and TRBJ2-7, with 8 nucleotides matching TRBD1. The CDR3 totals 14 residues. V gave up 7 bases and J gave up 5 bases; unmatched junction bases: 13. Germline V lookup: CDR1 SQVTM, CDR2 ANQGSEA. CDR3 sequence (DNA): TGCAGCGCAAAGTCGGACAGGGATGGTAACGAGCAGTACTTC. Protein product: CSAKSDRDGNEQYF.

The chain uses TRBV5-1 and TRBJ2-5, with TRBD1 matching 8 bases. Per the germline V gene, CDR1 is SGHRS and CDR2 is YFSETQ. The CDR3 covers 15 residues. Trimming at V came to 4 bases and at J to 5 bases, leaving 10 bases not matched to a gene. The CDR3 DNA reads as TGCGCCAGCAGCCTTGGACAGGGCGTGGGGGAGACCCAGTACTTC. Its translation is CASSLGQGVGETQYF.

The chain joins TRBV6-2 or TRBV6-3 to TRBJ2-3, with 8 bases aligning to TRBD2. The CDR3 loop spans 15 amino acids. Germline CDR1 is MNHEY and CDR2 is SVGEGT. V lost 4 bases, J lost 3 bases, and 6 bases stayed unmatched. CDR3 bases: TGTGCCAGCAGTTCCAGCGGGGGAGTAACAGATACGCAGTATTTT. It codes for CASSSSGGVTDTQYF.

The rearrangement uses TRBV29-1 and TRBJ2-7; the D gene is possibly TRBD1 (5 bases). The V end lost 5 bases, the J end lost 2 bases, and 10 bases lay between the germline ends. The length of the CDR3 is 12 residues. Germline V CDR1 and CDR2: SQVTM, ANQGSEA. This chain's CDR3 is CSVRQSPYEQYF. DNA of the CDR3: TGCAGCGTTCGACAGTCCCCCTACGAGCAGTACTTC.

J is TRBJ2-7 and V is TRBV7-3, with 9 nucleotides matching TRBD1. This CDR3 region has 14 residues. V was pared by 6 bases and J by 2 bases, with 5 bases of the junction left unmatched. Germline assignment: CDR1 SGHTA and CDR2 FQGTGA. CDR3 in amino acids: CASSPDRGTYEQYF. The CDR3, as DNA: TGTGCCAGCAGTCCGGACAGGGGAACCTACGAGCAGTACTTC.

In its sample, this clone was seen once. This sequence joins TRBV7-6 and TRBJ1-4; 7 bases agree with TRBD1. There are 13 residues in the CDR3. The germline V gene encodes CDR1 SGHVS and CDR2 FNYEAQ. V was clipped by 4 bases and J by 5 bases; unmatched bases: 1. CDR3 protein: CASSSGQNEKLFF. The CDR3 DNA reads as TGTGCCAGCAGCTCGGGACAGAATGAAAAACTGTTTTTT.

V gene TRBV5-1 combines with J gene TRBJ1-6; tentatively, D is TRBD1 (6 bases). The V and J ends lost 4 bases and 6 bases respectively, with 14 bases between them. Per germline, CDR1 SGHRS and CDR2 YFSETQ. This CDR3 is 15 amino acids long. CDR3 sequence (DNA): TGCGCCAGCAGCACCTCACAGGGTGGTAATTCACCCCTCCACTTT. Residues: CASSTSQGGNSPLHF.

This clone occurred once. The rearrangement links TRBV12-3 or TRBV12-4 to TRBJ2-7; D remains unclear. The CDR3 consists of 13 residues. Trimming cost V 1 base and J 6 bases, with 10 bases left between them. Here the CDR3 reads CASSLGGRSEQYF. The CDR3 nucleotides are TGTGCCAGCAGTTTAGGCGGTAGGTCCGAGCAGTACTTC.

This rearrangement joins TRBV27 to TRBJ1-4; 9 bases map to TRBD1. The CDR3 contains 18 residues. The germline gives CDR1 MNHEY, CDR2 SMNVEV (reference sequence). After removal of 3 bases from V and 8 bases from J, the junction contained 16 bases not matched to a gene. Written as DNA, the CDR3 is TGTGCCAGCAGTTTGCAAGGACAGGGGAGAGGGTCGCGGGAAAAACTGTTTTTT. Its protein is CASSLQGQGRGSREKLFF.

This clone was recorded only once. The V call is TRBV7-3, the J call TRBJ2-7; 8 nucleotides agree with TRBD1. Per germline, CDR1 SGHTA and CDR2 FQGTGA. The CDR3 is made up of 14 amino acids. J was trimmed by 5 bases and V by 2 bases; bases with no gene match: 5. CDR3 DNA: TGTGCCAGCAGCTTACAGGGGGCCGGGCACGAGCAGTACTTC. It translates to CASSLQGAGHEQYF.

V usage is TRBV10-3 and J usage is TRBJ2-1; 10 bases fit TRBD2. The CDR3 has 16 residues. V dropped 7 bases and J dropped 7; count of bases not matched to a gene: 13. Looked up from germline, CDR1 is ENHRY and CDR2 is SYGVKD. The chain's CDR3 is CAINVALAGGGNEQFF. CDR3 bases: TGTGCCATCAACGTTGCCTTAGCGGGGGGAGGAAATGAGCAGTTCTTC.

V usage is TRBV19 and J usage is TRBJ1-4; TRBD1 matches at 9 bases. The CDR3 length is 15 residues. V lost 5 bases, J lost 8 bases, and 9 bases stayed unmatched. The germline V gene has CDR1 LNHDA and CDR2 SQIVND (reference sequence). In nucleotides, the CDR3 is TGTGCCAGTAGTCCTCCGGACAGGGGCGTCGAAAAACTGTTTTTT. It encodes CASSPPDRGVEKLFF.

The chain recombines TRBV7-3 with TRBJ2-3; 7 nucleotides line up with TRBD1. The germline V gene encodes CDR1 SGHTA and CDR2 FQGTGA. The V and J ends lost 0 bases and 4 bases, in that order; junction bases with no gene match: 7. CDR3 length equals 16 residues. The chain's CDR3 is CASSLTLGGGSDTQYF. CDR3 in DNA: TGTGCCAGCAGCTTAACGTTAGGGGGCGGTTCAGATACGCAGTATTTT.

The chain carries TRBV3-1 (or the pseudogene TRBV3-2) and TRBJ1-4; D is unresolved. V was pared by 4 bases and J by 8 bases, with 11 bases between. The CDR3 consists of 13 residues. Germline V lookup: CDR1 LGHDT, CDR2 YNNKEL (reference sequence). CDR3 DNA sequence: TGTGCCAGCAGCCGAGCGGGGAGGGAAAAACTGTTTTTT. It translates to CASSRAGREKLFF.

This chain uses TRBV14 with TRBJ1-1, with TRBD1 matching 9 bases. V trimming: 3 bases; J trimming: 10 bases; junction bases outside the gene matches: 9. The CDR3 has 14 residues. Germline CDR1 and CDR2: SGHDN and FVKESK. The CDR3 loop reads CASSHLTGGGGAFF. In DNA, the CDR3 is TGTGCCAGCAGCCACTTGACAGGGGGTGGAGGAGCTTTCTTT.

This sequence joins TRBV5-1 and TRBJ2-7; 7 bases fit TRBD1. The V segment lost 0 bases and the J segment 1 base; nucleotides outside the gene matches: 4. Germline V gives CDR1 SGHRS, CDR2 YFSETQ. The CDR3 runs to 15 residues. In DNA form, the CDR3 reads TGCGCCAGCAGCTTGGAGGGGGCGGCATCCTACGAGCAGTACTTC. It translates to CASSLEGAASYEQYF.

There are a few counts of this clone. For the CDR3, the DNA is TGTGCCAGCATTCAGGACAAACGTAATTCACCCCTCCACTTT. This translates into CASIQDKRNSPLHF. The V and J genes are TRBV6-5 and TRBJ1-6; a weak D match, TRBD1 (5 bases). Trimming left V 7 bases short and J 6 bases short, with 13 bases between. CDR1 is MNHEY and CDR2 is SVGAGI in the germline V gene. The CDR3 extends over 14 amino acids.

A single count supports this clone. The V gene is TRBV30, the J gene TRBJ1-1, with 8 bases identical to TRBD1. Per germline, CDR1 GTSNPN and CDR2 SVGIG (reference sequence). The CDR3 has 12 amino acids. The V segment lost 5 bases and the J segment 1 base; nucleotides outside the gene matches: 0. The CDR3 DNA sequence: TGTGCCTGGGACAGGGGGAACACTGAAGCTTTCTTT. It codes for CAWDRGNTEAFF.

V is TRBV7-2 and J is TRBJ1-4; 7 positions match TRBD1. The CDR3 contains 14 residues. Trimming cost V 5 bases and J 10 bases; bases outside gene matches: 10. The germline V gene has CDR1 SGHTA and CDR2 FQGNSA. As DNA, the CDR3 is TGTGCCAGCAGCGAAACAGGGGTGAACAGAAAACTGTTTTTT. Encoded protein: CASSETGVNRKLFF.

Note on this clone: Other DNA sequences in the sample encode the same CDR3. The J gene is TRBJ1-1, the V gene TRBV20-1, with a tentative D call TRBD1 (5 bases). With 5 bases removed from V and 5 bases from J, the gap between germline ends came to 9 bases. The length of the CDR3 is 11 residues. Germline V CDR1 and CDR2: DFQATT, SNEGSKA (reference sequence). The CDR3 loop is CSARGGTEAFF. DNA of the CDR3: TGCAGTGCTCGGGGGGGAACTGAAGCTTTCTTT.

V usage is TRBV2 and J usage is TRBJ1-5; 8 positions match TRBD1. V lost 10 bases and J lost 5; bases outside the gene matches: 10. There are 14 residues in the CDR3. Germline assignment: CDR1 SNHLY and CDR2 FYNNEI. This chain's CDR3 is CATSDRAEYQPQHF. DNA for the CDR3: TGTGCCACCTCGGACAGGGCTGAATATCAGCCCCAGCATTTT.

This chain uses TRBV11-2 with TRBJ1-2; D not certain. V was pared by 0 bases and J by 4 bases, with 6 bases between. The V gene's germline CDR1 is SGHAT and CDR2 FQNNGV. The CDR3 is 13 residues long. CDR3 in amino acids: CASSLDSRYGYTF. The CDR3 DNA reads TGTGCCAGCAGCTTAGATTCCCGCTATGGCTACACCTTC.

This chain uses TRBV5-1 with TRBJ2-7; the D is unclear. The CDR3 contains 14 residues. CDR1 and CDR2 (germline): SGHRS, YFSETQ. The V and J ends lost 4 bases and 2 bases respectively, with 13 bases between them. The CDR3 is CASSPTTPPYEQYF. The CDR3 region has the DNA TGCGCCAGCAGCCCTACGACACCTCCCTACGAGCAGTACTTC.

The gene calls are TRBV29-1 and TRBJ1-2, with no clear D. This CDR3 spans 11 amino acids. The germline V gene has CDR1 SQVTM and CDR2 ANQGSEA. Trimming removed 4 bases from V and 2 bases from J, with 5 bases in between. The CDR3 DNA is TGCAGCGTTGTACAGAACTATGGCTACACCTTC. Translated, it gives CSVVQNYGYTF.

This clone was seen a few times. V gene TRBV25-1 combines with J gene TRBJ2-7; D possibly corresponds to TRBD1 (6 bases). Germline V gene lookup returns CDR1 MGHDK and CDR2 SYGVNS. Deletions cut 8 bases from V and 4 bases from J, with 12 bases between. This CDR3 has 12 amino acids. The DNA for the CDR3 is TGTGCCAGCCGGGACAAGGTATACGAGCAGTACTTC. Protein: CASRDKVYEQYF.

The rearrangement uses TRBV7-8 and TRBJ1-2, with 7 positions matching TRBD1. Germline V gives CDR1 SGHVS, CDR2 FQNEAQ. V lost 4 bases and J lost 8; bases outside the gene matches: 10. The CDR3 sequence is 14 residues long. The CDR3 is CASSSLLYRGGYTF. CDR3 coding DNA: TGTGCCAGCAGCTCCCTGCTTTACAGGGGCGGCTACACCTTC.

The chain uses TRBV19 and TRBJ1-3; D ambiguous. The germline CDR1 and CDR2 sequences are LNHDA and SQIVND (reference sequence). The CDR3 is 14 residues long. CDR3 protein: CASNQAFSGNTIYF. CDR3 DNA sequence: TGTGCTTCTAATCAAGCCTTCTCTGGAAACACCATATATTTT.

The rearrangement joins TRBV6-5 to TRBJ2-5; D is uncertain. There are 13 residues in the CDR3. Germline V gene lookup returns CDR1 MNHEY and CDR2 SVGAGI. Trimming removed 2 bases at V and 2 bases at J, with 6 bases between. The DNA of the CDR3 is TGTGCCAGCAGTTACGGGCTTCAAGAGACCCAGTACTTC. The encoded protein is CASSYGLQETQYF.

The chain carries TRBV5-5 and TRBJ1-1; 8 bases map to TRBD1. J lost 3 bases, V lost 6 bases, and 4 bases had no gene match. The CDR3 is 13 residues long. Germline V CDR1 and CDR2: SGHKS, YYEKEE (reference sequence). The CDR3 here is CASIDRGHTEAFF. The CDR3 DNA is TGTGCCAGCATAGACAGGGGACACACTGAAGCTTTCTTT.

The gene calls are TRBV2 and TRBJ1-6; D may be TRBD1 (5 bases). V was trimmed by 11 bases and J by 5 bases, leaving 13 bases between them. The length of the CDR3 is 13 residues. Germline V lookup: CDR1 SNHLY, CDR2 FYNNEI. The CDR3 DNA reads TGTGCCCGAAAGCGGGGGGATAATTCACCCCTCCACTTT. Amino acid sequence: CARKRGDNSPLHF. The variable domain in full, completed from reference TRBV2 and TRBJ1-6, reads EPEVTQTPSHQVTQMGQEVILRCVPISNHLYFYWYRQILGQKVEFLVSFYNNEISEKSEIFDDQFSVERPDGSNFTLKIRSTKLEDSAMYFCARKRGDNSPLHFGNGTRLTVT.

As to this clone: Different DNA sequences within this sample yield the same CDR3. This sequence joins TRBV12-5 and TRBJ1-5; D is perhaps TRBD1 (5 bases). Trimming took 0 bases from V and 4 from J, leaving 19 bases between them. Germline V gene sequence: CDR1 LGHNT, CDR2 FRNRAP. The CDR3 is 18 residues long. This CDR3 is CASGLVSITGTANQPQHF. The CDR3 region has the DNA TGTGCTAGTGGTTTGGTATCGATCACGGGGACTGCAAATCAGCCCCAGCATTTT.

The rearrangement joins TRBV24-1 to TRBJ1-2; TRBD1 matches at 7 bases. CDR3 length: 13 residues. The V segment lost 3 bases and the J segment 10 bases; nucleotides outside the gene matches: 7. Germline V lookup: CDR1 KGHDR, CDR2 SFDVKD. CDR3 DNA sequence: TGTGCCACCAGTGATGAGGCCGGGACAGCCTACACCTTC. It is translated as CATSDEAGTAYTF.